The clone carrying this T cell receptor (beta chain) is a singleton in its sample. The timepoints at which blood was sampled were baseline, cycle 4 day 1, and cycle 7 day 1. Trimming took off 4 bases at V and 4 bases at J, with 17 bases between the two ends. Germline V gene lookup returns CDR1 SGHKS and CDR2 YYEKEE (reference sequence). The length of the CDR3 is 16 residues. This specimen comes from a study of OX40 agonist ivuxolimab in advanced cancers. TCRdb keeps only in-frame clones here, not all; method: immunoSEQ multiplex PCR. The table shows about 20,000 clones, with around nine tenths occurring only once.

The sequence was collected from an adult with an advanced solid tumor such as melanoma, head and neck, liver or kidney cancer. The source was CD4+ or CD8+ T cells sorted from blood, collected in a trial of the OX40 agonist ivuxolimab. The chain couples TRBV5-5 to TRBJ2-2; D is tentatively TRBD1 or TRBD2 (5 bases each). The CDR3 sequence is CASSTGTAVVTGELFF. CDR3 nucleotides: TGTGCCAGCAGCACTGGGACGGCGGTGGTCACCGGGGAGCTGTTTTTT. The whole variable domain, remainder taken from reference TRBV5-5 and TRBJ2-2, is DAGVTQSPTHLIKTRGQQVTLRCSPISGHKSVSWYQQVLGQGPQFIFQYYEKEERGRGNFPDRFSARQFPNYSSELNVNALLLGDSALYLCASSTGTAVVTGELFFGEGSRLTVL.